This is a list of T cell receptor beta chains from one sample in a study of T cells after yellow fever vaccination. TCRdb itself ran the 5' RACE reads through MiXCR, one entry per CDR3 protein. Altogether a few hundred thousand distinct CDR3 sequences are present, 3.5% to 4.5% being singletons, with the ten largest covering approximately 19%. The sample consisted of PBMCs, taken 15 days after the yellow fever booster vaccination. The receptor set was obtained from a man between 18 and 29 years old who received the YFV17D yellow fever vaccine. Both conserved end residues are part of each CDR3. The order of the fields is V gene, CDR3 protein.

TRBV4-2	CASSQDSPGAYNEQFF
TRBV7-2	CASSEQGLSNQPQHF
TRBV20-1	CSARGGGRHTEGSSAANVLTF
TRBV29-1	CSVYGVMHGDTQYF
TRBV7-8	CASLHPGTGMYEQYF
TRBV10-3	CAISLQGAGQETQYF
TRBV19	CASSMRGAGHQPQHF
TRBV7-2	CASSQTGAGTGELFF
TRBV7-2	CASSRRQGANTGELFF
TRBV9	CASSVGLYSYEQYF
TRBV7-2	CASSWSGLLGDTQYF
TRBV28	CASRNWGSNTGELFF
TRBV5-1	CASSAPSSGANVLTF
TRBV4-1	CASRSVRDQSYEQYF
TRBV5-1	CASLGTGNTEAFF
TRBV5-4	CASSFASLVDTQYF
TRBV12-3/TRBV12-4	CASTSGLAVAYEQYF
TRBV12-3/TRBV12-4	CASSLQPSTDTQYF
TRBV16	CASSQLVSRETQYF
TRBV7-3	CASSQIAGGSYNEQFF
TRBV3-1	CASSHSGTGHEKLFF
TRBV18	CASSPQTGGDTQYF
TRBV11-2	CASSLIQGTRGANVLTF
TRBV7-6	CASSPRDFYPGTEAFF
TRBV6-5	CASRTPSGNTIYF
TRBV27	CASSTRGAGNTEAFF
TRBV14	CASSQDTAVGNTIYF
TRBV20-1	CSALMGHSNAGNQPQHF
TRBV10-3	CAISDSLATNEKLFF
TRBV7-2	CASSYENGAIYGYTF
TRBV7-2	CASRLLGGETQYF
TRBV20-1	CSAEPGGDSNQPQHF
TRBV20-1	CSARGAGPKETQYF
TRBV27	CASGTGPYNSGANVLTF
TRBV30	CAWSRGVGISGNTIYF
TRBV7-8	CASSLRAGSDTQYF
TRBV4-1	CASRSVGGTDGELFF
TRBV4-1	CASSQVVTQPQHF
TRBV20-1	CSAKGVGNQPQHF
TRBV10-3	CAIGRTTGASTDTQYF
TRBV20-1	CMNTGTKTFF
TRBV5-1	CASSLGVGGARAYNEQFF
TRBV7-9	CASSFSGTDTQYF
TRBV3-1	CASSQQTAKQFF
TRBV6-5	CASSLRGWTGGSYGYTF
TRBV7-6	CASSLARDSYNSPLHF
TRBV5-1	CASSLAPVPDSPLHF
TRBV20-1	CSARADTLAKNIQYF
TRBV5-1	CASSLLPSGQETQYF
TRBV9	CASSVVSGDAEQFF
TRBV5-1	CASSLPGHPNNEQFF
TRBV11-2	CASSSGGGRNEQFF
TRBV27	CASSLLGDSNQPQHF
TRBV7-3	CASSLMAGQTEAFF
TRBV7-9	CASSPREGQPQHF
TRBV5-4	CASSSQGADPDTLYF
TRBV6-2/TRBV6-3	CASSPQGWNTEAFF